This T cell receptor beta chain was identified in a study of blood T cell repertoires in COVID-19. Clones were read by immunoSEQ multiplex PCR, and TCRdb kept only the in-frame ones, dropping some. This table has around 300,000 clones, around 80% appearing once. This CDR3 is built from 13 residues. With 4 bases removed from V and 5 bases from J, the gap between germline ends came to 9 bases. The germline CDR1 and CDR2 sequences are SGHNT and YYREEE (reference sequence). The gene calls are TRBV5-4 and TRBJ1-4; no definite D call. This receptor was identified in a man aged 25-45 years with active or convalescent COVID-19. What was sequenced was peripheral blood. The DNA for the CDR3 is TGTGCCAGCAGCCCAGTCCCAAATGAAAAACTGTTTTTT. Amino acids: CASSPVPNEKLFF.